The source of this T cell receptor (beta chain) is a study of regulatory dendritic cells for organ transplantation. Regarding the study as a whole: Mature dendritic cells appeared to drive more memory CD8+ clonal expansion than regulatory ones. Of resting T cell subsets, memory CD8+ had the most alloreactive clonotypes. Naive T cells showed high diversity, memory cells less, memory CD8+ least.

Sequenced by immunoSEQ multiplex PCR; TCRdb stores in-frame clones only, minus some. The sample comprises about 20,000 clones, over 75% of which are singletons, and around 3% rests with the top ten. Sorted subsets were CFSE-labeled and cultured roughly five days with allogeneic dendritic cells. FACS sorted CD4+ or CD8+ T cells into CD45RA+ naive and CD45RO+ memory. The sample holds a few counts of this clone. The antigen is unknown. Germline V gene sequence: CDR1 MGHRA, CDR2 YSYEKL. This CDR3 contains 14 residues. The junction had 10 bases not matched to a gene; V was cut back by 7 bases and J by 8 bases.

Sequencing was carried out using memory CD4+ T cells from blood cultured with regulatory dendritic cells. Subset noted: CD45RO+ memory T cells. This TCR came from a human donor in good health. This chain uses TRBV4-1 with TRBJ1-2; 10 bases agree with TRBD1. The CDR3 region is CASTRDRGSYGYTF. The CDR3 coding sequence is TGCGCCAGCACCCGGGACAGGGGATCCTACGGCTACACCTTC.